Described below is a single T cell receptor beta chain sequence and its context. This sample was included in a study of blood T cell repertoires in COVID-19. Study-wide context: PBMCs, B-cell-depleted T cells, or T cells were the source of the cDNA or gDNA that made up the material.

As processed by the authors: Estimates of nucleated cell counts were drawn from the amplification of reference gene primers. Some clones are missing from TCRdb's copy, which holds only in-frame ones; the method was immunoSEQ multiplex PCR. V, J and clone size derive from that table, while D and trimming were established from the DNA sequence. In the table there are about 19,000 clones, around 86% of which are singletons. This sequence was found in a man between 70 and 80 years old with acute or convalescent COVID-19. The sequencing input was peripheral blood.

The CDR3 here is CASSQDRGAANEKLFF. Written as DNA, the CDR3 is TGCGCCAGCAGCCAAGATAGGGGCGCGGCTAATGAAAAACTGTTTTTT. This chain joins TRBV4-3 and TRBJ1-4; D is possibly TRBD1 (5 bases). There are 16 residues in the CDR3. The germline V gene has CDR1 LGHNA and CDR2 YSLEER. Trimming left V 0 bases short and J 3 bases short, with 11 bases between.